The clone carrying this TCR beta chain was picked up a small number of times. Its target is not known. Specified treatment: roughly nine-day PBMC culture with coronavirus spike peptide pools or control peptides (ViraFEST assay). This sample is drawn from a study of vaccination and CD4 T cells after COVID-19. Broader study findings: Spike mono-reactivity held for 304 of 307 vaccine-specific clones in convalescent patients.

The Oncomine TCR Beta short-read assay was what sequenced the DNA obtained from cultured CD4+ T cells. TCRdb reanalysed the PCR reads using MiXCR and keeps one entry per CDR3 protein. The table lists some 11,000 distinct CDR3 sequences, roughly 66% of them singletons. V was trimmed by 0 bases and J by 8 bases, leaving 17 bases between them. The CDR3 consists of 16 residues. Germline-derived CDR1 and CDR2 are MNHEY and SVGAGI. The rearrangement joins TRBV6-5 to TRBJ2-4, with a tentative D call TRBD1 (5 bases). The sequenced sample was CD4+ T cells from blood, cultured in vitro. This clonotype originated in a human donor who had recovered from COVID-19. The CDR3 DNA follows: TGTGCCAGCAGTTACTCGTGGTCCAGGCCCAGGGACATTCAGTACTTC. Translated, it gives CASSYSWSRPRDIQYF.